These 28 T cell receptor beta chains originate from one sample sequenced in a study of CD8+ T cells in alopecia areata. RNA extraction and reverse transcription yielded cDNA as sequencing template. The repertoire was sequenced with immunoSEQ multiplex PCR; TCRdb's copy has only in-frame clones and lacks some. The sample comprises roughly 200,000 clones, roughly 63% of which are singletons, and 1.5% to 2% rests with the top ten. The specimen was CD4+ T cells sorted from blood, collected at week 0. These receptor sequences come from a human donor with alopecia areata.

The rearrangement uses TRBV5-1 and TRBJ2-7; 7 bases align to TRBD2. The CDR3 is made up of 15 amino acids. V shed 0 bases and J 2 bases; nucleotides not matched to a gene: 5. The V gene's germline CDR1 is SGHRS and CDR2 YFSETQ. CDR3 sequence reads: CASSLVTGTTYEQYF. The CDR3 nucleotides are TGCGCCAGCAGCTTGGTTACCGGGACTACCTACGAGCAGTACTTC.

The CDR3 loop reads CASSGLARGGNEQFF. In DNA, the CDR3 is TGTGCCAGTAGTGGACTGGCGAGGGGTGGCAATGAGCAGTTCTTC. The chain has TRBV19 and TRBJ2-1; D possibly matches TRBD1 or TRBD2 (5 bases each). V lost 5 bases and J 6 bases, leaving 17 bases between the germline ends. The germline gives CDR1 LNHDA, CDR2 SQIVND (reference sequence). This CDR3 has 15 residues.

This clone was detected a few times. This chain joins TRBV7-2 and TRBJ1-4, with D unresolved. CDR1 and CDR2 (germline): SGHTA, FQGNSA. V dropped 5 bases and J dropped 8 bases, with 12 bases sitting between them. The CDR3 length is 13 residues. The CDR3 here is CASSAQVQEKLFF. Here the CDR3 DNA reads TGTGCCAGCAGCGCTCAGGTGCAGGAAAAACTGTTTTTT.

The chain has TRBV5-1 and TRBJ2-7, with 8 nucleotides matching TRBD1. Germline CDR1 reads SGHRS; CDR2 reads YFSETQ. V was pared by 4 bases and J by 5 bases, with 8 bases of the junction left unmatched. CDR3 size: 14 residues. The CDR3 DNA reads as TGCGCCAGCAGCCTGCGGACAGGGATTGACGAGCAGTACTTC. It specifies CASSLRTGIDEQYF.

The V and J genes are TRBV7-2 and TRBJ1-4; D may be TRBD1 (6 bases). V was pared by 1 base and J by 3 bases, with 9 bases between. Germline CDR1 reads SGHTA; CDR2 reads FQGNSA. The CDR3 loop spans 15 amino acids. The CDR3 reads CASSLGGTPNEKLFF. CDR3 coding DNA: TGTGCCAGCAGCTTAGGTGGGACACCTAATGAAAAACTGTTTTTT.

The chain is built from TRBV29-1 and TRBJ1-1, with a tentative D call TRBD1 (6 bases). V was clipped by 8 bases and J by 0 bases, with 10 bases between them. Germline lookup yields CDR1 SQVTM and CDR2 ANQGSEA. The CDR3 totals 12 residues. The CDR3 sequence: CSSQGMNTEAFF. The CDR3 DNA follows: TGCAGCTCACAGGGAATGAACACTGAAGCTTTCTTT.

This clone was picked up a small number of times. J is TRBJ2-5 and V is TRBV30, with a tentative D call TRBD1 (6 bases). The J call may not be correct, given that the DNA end is closer to TRBJ2-7. Germline CDR1 reads GTSNPN; CDR2 reads SVGIG (reference sequence). The CDR3 covers 15 residues. This chain's CDR3 is CAWSKGSRGGSEQYF. The CDR3 DNA follows: TGTGCCTGGAGTAAGGGAAGCAGGGGTGGTAGCGAGCAGTACTTC.

The J gene is TRBJ2-3, the V gene TRBV30; D gene unclear. Trimming stripped 7 bases from V and 11 bases from J, with 16 bases between. The CDR3 covers 11 residues. Germline V CDR1 and CDR2: GTSNPN, SVGIG (reference sequence). The CDR3 loop reads CALLDAGRQYF. CDR3 bases: TGTGCCTTGCTGGACGCCGGAAGGCAGTATTTT. Filled out from reference TRBV30 and TRBJ2-3, the complete variable domain reads SQTIHQWPATLVQPVGSPLSLECTVEGTSNPNLYWYRQAAGRGLQLLFYSVGIGQISSEVPQNLSASRPQDRQFILSSKKLLLSDSGFYLCALLDAGRQYFGPGTRLTVL.

This clone showed up just a few times. The V and J genes are TRBV6-5 and TRBJ1-4; no reliable D call. The length of the CDR3 is 15 residues. Trimming took 2 bases from V and 5 from J, leaving 12 bases between them. Germline CDR1 is MNHEY and CDR2 is SVGAGI. CDR3 region: CASSYLGTNNEKLFF. The DNA for the CDR3 is TGTGCCAGCAGTTACCTGGGCACCAACAATGAAAAACTGTTTTTT.

The chain couples TRBV6-1 to TRBJ2-5; unclear D gene. The germline V gene has CDR1 MNHNS and CDR2 SASEGT. This CDR3 has 12 residues. Trimming pared 10 bases from V and 3 bases from J, leaving 12 bases between. The CDR3 region is CANRSPEETQYF. DNA of the CDR3: TGTGCCAACCGCTCCCCGGAAGAGACCCAGTACTTC.

The rearrangement links TRBV30 to TRBJ2-1, with no clear D. The CDR3 runs to 12 residues. V was trimmed by 1 base and J by 3 bases, leaving 4 bases between them. Germline CDR1 is GTSNPN and CDR2 is SVGIG (reference sequence). This chain's CDR3 is CAWSGDYNEQFF. The CDR3 nucleotides read TGTGCCTGGAGTGGTGACTACAATGAGCAGTTCTTC.

The V gene is TRBV25-1, the J gene TRBJ2-7; D is perhaps TRBD1 or TRBD2 (5 bases each). The CDR3 covers 15 residues. Trimming stripped 3 bases from V and 0 bases from J, with 12 bases between. Germline CDR1 MGHDK, CDR2 SYGVNS. CDR3 DNA sequence: TGTGCCAGCAGTGATCCGGGGCGGAGCTCCTACGAGCAGTACTTC. This encodes CASSDPGRSSYEQYF.

This clone was found a few times. The rearrangement uses TRBV5-1 and TRBJ1-5, with a possible D match to TRBD1 (6 bases). The CDR3 has 15 amino acids. Germline CDR1 SGHRS, CDR2 YFSETQ. Deletions cut 4 bases from V and 0 bases from J, with 11 bases between. The CDR3 nucleotides read TGCGCCAGCAGCCCTGGGACATTTAGCAATCAGCCCCAGCATTTT. Protein product: CASSPGTFSNQPQHF.

The chain combines TRBV4-2 with TRBJ2-3; the D is unclear. CDR1 is LGHNA, CDR2 YNFKEQ, per germline. The germline V and J ends were trimmed by 1 base and 2 bases, with 10 bases remaining between them. The CDR3 contains 15 residues. The CDR3 DNA reads as TGTGCCAGCAGCCAAGGTGGCGGAGACACAGATACGCAGTATTTT. It specifies CASSQGGGDTDTQYF.

This clone came up once. This chain joins TRBV7-2 and TRBJ1-5, with 9 bases that match TRBD1. Germline V gene data show CDR1 as SGHTA and CDR2 as FQGNSA. CDR3 length: 13 residues. Trimming cost V 6 bases and J 5 bases; bases outside gene matches: 2. The CDR3 nucleotides are TGTGCCAGCAGGGGACAGGGAGATCAGCCCCAGCATTTT. Amino acid sequence: CASRGQGDQPQHF.

The CDR3 DNA sequence: TGTGCCAGTGGGAATATCGAAGCTTTCTTT. Protein product: CASGNIEAFF. The chain is built from TRBV7-2 and TRBJ1-1; no reliable D call. Germline V gene sequence: CDR1 SGHTA, CDR2 FQGNSA. Between the trimmed V and J ends, which lost 9 bases and 8 bases, there was a span of 10 bases. The CDR3 runs 10 residues.

The rearrangement uses TRBV10-2 and TRBJ2-7, with 12 bases that match TRBD2. The CDR3 is 15 amino acids. Germline values: CDR1 WSHSY, CDR2 SAAADI. Trimming removed 5 bases from V and 0 bases from J; junction bases left unmatched: 2. Here the CDR3 reads CASSRLAGASYEQYF. The CDR3 DNA is TGCGCCAGCAGTAGACTAGCGGGGGCCTCCTACGAGCAGTACTTC.

This chain links TRBV30 with TRBJ2-3; D unresolved. V was clipped by 0 bases and J by 6 bases, with 10 bases between them. The CDR3 contains 13 residues. Germline CDR1 GTSNPN, CDR2 SVGIG (reference sequence). CDR3 nucleotides: TGTGCCTGGAGTGTACGGACCACTGATACGCAGTATTTT. Translation: CAWSVRTTDTQYF.

This clone was counted a few times. The J gene is TRBJ2-2, the V gene TRBV29-1; 10 nucleotides align to TRBD1. This CDR3 is built from 15 residues. Germline lookup yields CDR1 SQVTM and CDR2 ANQGSEA. Trimming removed 3 bases from V and 4 bases from J; junction bases left unmatched: 5. The CDR3 protein is CSVDGGQGTTGELFF. CDR3 DNA sequence: TGCAGCGTTGATGGGGGACAGGGGACCACCGGGGAGCTGTTTTTT.

The genes are TRBV30 and TRBJ1-2; D may be TRBD1 (5 bases). The CDR3 length is 13 residues. The germline V and J ends were trimmed by 2 bases and 4 bases, with 11 bases remaining between them. Germline V gene lookup returns CDR1 GTSNPN and CDR2 SVGIG (reference sequence). The CDR3: CAWSFTTGYGYTF. CDR3 sequence (DNA): TGTGCCTGGAGTTTCACCACAGGCTATGGCTACACCTTC.

The chain carries TRBV30 and TRBJ1-2; D is undetermined. CDR1 and CDR2 (germline): GTSNPN, SVGIG (reference sequence). V lost 8 bases to trimming and J lost 2 bases, with 12 bases between them. The CDR3 is made up of 12 amino acids. CDR3 sequence (DNA): TGTGCCGTCTCCCTGCGAAACTATGGCTACACCTTC. Amino acids: CAVSLRNYGYTF.

The chain recombines TRBV30 with TRBJ1-2, with D maybe TRBD1 (5 bases). Germline-derived CDR1 and CDR2 are GTSNPN and SVGIG (reference sequence). This CDR3 has 14 residues. Trimming took off 1 base at V and 4 bases at J, with 13 bases between the two ends. The CDR3 here is CAWSADGDLYGYTF. DNA for the CDR3: TGTGCCTGGAGTGCAGACGGGGACCTCTATGGCTACACCTTC.

This chain connects TRBV30 to TRBJ1-1; TRBD1 aligns across 8 bases. CDR3 size: 12 residues. CDR1 and CDR2 (germline): GTSNPN, SVGIG (reference sequence). The CDR3: CATGQANTEAFF. DNA for the CDR3: TGTGCTACGGGACAGGCGAACACTGAAGCTTTCTTT.

The rearrangement uses TRBV5-1 and TRBJ2-3; TRBD1 or TRBD2 may be the D gene (5 bases each). Germline values: CDR1 SGHRS, CDR2 YFSETQ. The CDR3 consists of 15 residues. Trimming stripped 2 bases from V and 6 bases from J, with 16 bases between. In DNA, the CDR3 is TGCGCCAGCAGCTTTCGAGGGGTCAAAGGTGATACGCAGTATTTT. This codes for CASSFRGVKGDTQYF. Combining the CDR3 with reference TRBV5-1 and TRBJ2-3 gives the whole variable domain KAGVTQTPRYLIKTRGQQVTLSCSPISGHRSVSWYQQTPGQGLQFLFEYFSETQRNKGNFPGRFSGRQFSNSRSEMNVSTLELGDSALYLCASSFRGVKGDTQYFGPGTRLTVL.

This clone was counted between two and nine times. The V and J genes are TRBV7-9 and TRBJ1-2; D unclear. Looked up from germline, CDR1 is SEHNR and CDR2 is FQNEAQ (reference sequence). V was clipped by 5 bases and J by 4 bases, with 14 bases between them. This CDR3 has 14 residues. CDR3 bases: TGTGCCAGCAGCCGAGACCAAAGTCGCTATGGCTACACCTTC. Amino acid sequence: CASSRDQSRYGYTF.

The rearrangement uses TRBV6-1 and TRBJ1-1, with D perhaps matching TRBD1 (5 bases). CDR1 MNHNS and CDR2 SASEGT come from the germline V gene. Trimming shortened V by 4 bases and J by 3 bases, and 9 bases separated the two germline ends. The CDR3 runs to 13 residues. The CDR3 DNA reads TGTGCCAGCAGTGTTCGGGGGGACACTGAAGCTTTCTTT. The encoded protein is CASSVRGDTEAFF.

The genes are TRBV29-1 and TRBJ2-7; 10 positions agree with TRBD1. Germline V gives CDR1 SQVTM, CDR2 ANQGSEA. V lost 1 base, J lost 4 bases, and 10 bases stayed unmatched. The CDR3 spans 16 residues. The CDR3 protein is CSVEGSPGQGYYEQYF. DNA of the CDR3: TGCAGCGTTGAAGGCAGCCCGGGACAGGGGTATTACGAGCAGTACTTC.

The chain joins TRBV29-1 to TRBJ2-1; no firm D call. CDR1 SQVTM and CDR2 ANQGSEA come from the germline V gene. The ends were cut back, 4 bases at V and 2 bases at J, with 3 bases in the middle. The CDR3 contains 11 residues. The CDR3 DNA follows: TGCAGCGTTGTCCCCTACAATGAGCAGTTCTTC. Residues: CSVVPYNEQFF.